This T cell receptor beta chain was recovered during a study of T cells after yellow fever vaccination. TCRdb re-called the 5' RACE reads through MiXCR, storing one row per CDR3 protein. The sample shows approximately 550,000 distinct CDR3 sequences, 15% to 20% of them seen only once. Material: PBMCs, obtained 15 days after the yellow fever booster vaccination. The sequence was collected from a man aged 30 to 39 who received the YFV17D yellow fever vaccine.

The CDR3 nucleotides are TGTGCCAGCAGCTTGATTGCTCACATTCAGTACTTC. It codes for CASSLIAHIQYF. V gene TRBV5-5 combines with J gene TRBJ2-4; D gene uncertain. Trimming pared 1 base from V and 8 bases from J, leaving 7 bases between. Germline V gives CDR1 SGHKS, CDR2 YYEKEE (reference sequence). The CDR3 has 12 amino acids.